The 21 T cell receptor beta chains in this list originate from one sample, sequenced in a study of blood T cells in healthy people across ages. Through a sample-barcoded 5' primer and a J-beta primer mix, a second PCR was run for about 6 to 11 cycles. TCRdb called the 5' RACE reads again in MiXCR, with one record for every CDR3 protein. The sample holds about 2 million distinct CDR3 sequences, 49% seen once. The sample taken for sequencing was blood. Receptor source: a middle-aged woman in good health.

The chain uses TRBV7-8 and TRBJ1-4; TRBD1 agrees at 9 bases. Germline CDR1 is SGHVS and CDR2 is FQNEAQ. The junction had 12 bases not matched to a gene; V was cut back by 5 bases and J by 2 bases. The CDR3 contains 18 residues. DNA for the CDR3: TGTGCCAGCAGCCCGAAGAAACCTGGACAGGGGACTAATGAAAAACTGTTTTTT. Protein: CASSPKKPGQGTNEKLFF.

V usage is TRBV20-1 and J usage is TRBJ2-3, with D hard to call. V gave up 3 bases and J gave up 0 bases, with 10 bases separating them. Germline CDR1 and CDR2: DFQATT and SNEGSKA (reference sequence). CDR3 length: 14 residues. CDR3 coding DNA: TGCAGTGCTAGGGACCCCTACAGCACAGATACGCAGTATTTT. It encodes CSARDPYSTDTQYF.

The chain joins TRBV6-1 to TRBJ2-7; weak D call: TRBD2 (5 bases). This CDR3 region has 14 residues. With 2 bases removed from V and 0 bases from J, the gap between germline ends came to 8 bases. Germline V lookup: CDR1 MNHNS, CDR2 SASEGT. CDR3 loop: CASSESDYSYEQYF. The CDR3 DNA reads as TGTGCCAGCAGTGAATCTGACTACTCCTACGAGCAGTACTTC.

The V gene is TRBV7-9, the J gene TRBJ2-5; TRBD1 agrees at 7 bases. The V and J ends lost 5 bases and 3 bases, in that order; junction bases with no gene match: 9. The CDR3 spans 15 residues. Germline V CDR1 and CDR2: SEHNR, FQNEAQ (reference sequence). The CDR3 is CASSPRGDREETQYF. The CDR3 bases are TGTGCCAGCAGCCCCCGCGGAGACAGGGAAGAGACCCAGTACTTC.

This clonotype occurred a few times. The chain is built from TRBV6-2 or TRBV6-3 and TRBJ1-5; D perhaps matches TRBD1 (6 bases). From germline, CDR1 is MNHEY and CDR2 SVGEGT. V was cut by 7 bases and J by 5 bases, with 18 bases left in between. This CDR3 is built from 15 residues. This chain's CDR3 is CASMPVGGAYQPQHF. In DNA form, the CDR3 reads TGTGCCAGCATGCCTGTGGGGGGGGCTTATCAGCCCCAGCATTTT.

This clonotype was counted a single time. V gene TRBV12-3 or TRBV12-4 combines with J gene TRBJ2-1, with D possibly TRBD2 on 5 matching bases. The germline V and J ends were trimmed by 6 bases and 8 bases, with 17 bases remaining between them. The CDR3 loop spans 14 amino acids. CDR3 DNA: TGTGCCAGCAGCCACGGAGGTAAAGCAGATGAGCAGTTCTTC. This encodes CASSHGGKADEQFF.

Regarding this clonotype: Its ends do not fully match the called genes, so a read error is possible. J is TRBJ1-2 and V is TRBV24-1; TRBD1 might be the D (5 bases). Germline CDR1 and CDR2: KGHDR and SFDVKD. This CDR3 has 14 residues. The DNA for the CDR3 is TGTGCCACCAGTGATGAGGGGCCTAACTATGGCTACACCTTT. Amino acids: CATSDEGPNYGYTF.

This chain links TRBV5-6 with TRBJ2-3; D gene unclear. Per the germline V gene, CDR1 is SGHDT and CDR2 is YYEEEE. Trimming left V 3 bases short and J 5 bases short, with 19 bases between. The CDR3 sequence is 16 residues long. For the CDR3, the DNA is TGTGCCAGCAGCTCGGAAAAGGAATATCACGGAGATACGCAGTATTTT. Its translation: CASSSEKEYHGDTQYF.

The V call is TRBV28, the J call TRBJ2-3; D possibly corresponds to TRBD2 (6 bases). V shed 3 bases and J shed 10 bases, with 11 bases lying between them. The CDR3 totals 12 residues. CDR1 and CDR2 from the germline V gene are MDHEN and SYDVKM. The CDR3 reads CASSLEGLAQYF. CDR3 DNA sequence: TGTGCCAGCAGTTTGGAGGGTTTGGCGCAGTATTTT.

The chain employs TRBV7-9 and TRBJ2-4; TRBD1 might be the D (6 bases). The CDR3 is 17 amino acids. Germline V CDR1 and CDR2: SEHNR, FQNEAQ (reference sequence). V lost 5 bases and J 8 bases, leaving 25 bases between the germline ends. This CDR3 reads CASSILSLEAGVYIQYF. The CDR3 DNA sequence: TGTGCCAGCAGCATCTTGAGTCTTGAGGCAGGGGTGTACATTCAGTACTTC. The full variable domain, its missing parts supplied by reference TRBV7-9 and TRBJ2-4, is DTGVSQNPRHKITKRGQNVTFRCDPISEHNRLYWYRQTLGQGPEFLTYFQNEAQLEKSRLLSDRFSAERPKGSFSTLEIQRTEQGDSAMYLCASSILSLEAGVYIQYFGAGTRLSVL.

The rearrangement joins TRBV20-1 to TRBJ1-2, with a tentative D call TRBD1 (6 bases). Germline values: CDR1 DFQATT, CDR2 SNEGSKA (reference sequence). Between the trimmed V and J ends, which lost 4 bases and 4 bases, there was a span of 16 bases. The length of the CDR3 is 14 residues. The DNA of the CDR3 is TGCAGTGCTAAGGAGGACAGATCCTCCTATGGCTACACCTTC. This codes for CSAKEDRSSYGYTF.

In this sample, this clonotype turned up a few times. The chain carries TRBV7-3 and TRBJ1-2, with a tentative D call TRBD1 (6 bases). V was trimmed by 3 bases and J by 0 bases, leaving 11 bases between them. This CDR3 comprises 15 residues. Germline V CDR1 and CDR2: SGHTA, FQGTGA. In nucleotides, the CDR3 is TGTGCCAGCAGCTTGGGGGACACCCCTAACTATGGCTACACCTTC. This sequence encodes CASSLGDTPNYGYTF.

Remarks on this clonotype: An end of the junction differs from the germline gene, which may be a read error. The chain joins TRBV27 to TRBJ2-6; either TRBD1 or TRBD2 may fit D (5 bases each). Germline V CDR1 and CDR2: MNHEY, SMNVEV (reference sequence). The CDR3 consists of 15 residues. CDR3 sequence reads: CASRPLWAGANVPTF. CDR3 coding DNA: TGTGCCAGCCGCCCTCTTTGGGCCGGGGCCAACGTCCCGACTTTC.

The chain couples TRBV4-1 to TRBJ2-5, with D possibly TRBD2 on 7 matching bases. The CDR3 runs to 17 residues. CDR1 and CDR2 from the germline V gene are MGHRA and YSYEKL. V was cut by 1 base and J by 4 bases, with 19 bases left in between. CDR3 coding DNA: TGCGCCAGCAGCCAAGCCCCGATAGGGCGGGGGCTAGAGACCCAGTACTTC. It is translated as CASSQAPIGRGLETQYF.

The chain has TRBV20-1 and TRBJ2-3, with D perhaps TRBD1 (7 bases). This CDR3 has 19 residues. Germline CDR1 reads DFQATT; CDR2 reads SNEGSKA (reference sequence). V shed 5 bases and J shed 1 base, with 28 bases lying between them. The CDR3 DNA reads as TGCAGTGCTCAGAAACAAATCAGGGGGGTAAGGGTTGGCACAGATACGCAGTATTTT. Translating it yields CSAQKQIRGVRVGTDTQYF.

This chain uses TRBV29-1 with TRBJ1-1; 8 bases line up with TRBD1. With 4 bases clipped from V and 7 bases from J, the junction kept 5 bases outside the gene matches. Germline values: CDR1 SQVTM, CDR2 ANQGSEA. The CDR3 totals 12 residues. The CDR3 protein is CSVVYRGNEAFF. For the CDR3, the DNA is TGCAGCGTTGTCTACAGGGGGAATGAAGCTTTCTTT.

This clonotype has ten or more counts. V gene TRBV29-1 combines with J gene TRBJ2-5; 9 bases fit TRBD2. CDR3 length equals 13 residues. Per germline, CDR1 SQVTM and CDR2 ANQGSEA. With V trimmed by 7 bases and J by 4 bases, 7 bases remained unmatched. This chain's CDR3 is CSAGISGGETQYF. As DNA, the CDR3 is TGCAGCGCCGGAATTAGCGGGGGAGAGACCCAGTACTTC.

This clonotype was found a few times. The chain employs TRBV27 and TRBJ1-1, with 9 bases lining up with TRBD1. Germline values: CDR1 MNHEY, CDR2 SMNVEV (reference sequence). The CDR3 has 16 residues. V was clipped by 1 base and J by 5 bases; unmatched bases: 8. DNA for the CDR3: TGTGCCAGCAGTTTATTTCGGGGACAGGGAGGGACTGAAGCTTTCTTT. It specifies CASSLFRGQGGTEAFF.

The chain recombines TRBV28 with TRBJ2-3, with a tentative D call TRBD2 (6 bases). Germline V CDR1 and CDR2: MDHEN, SYDVKM. Deletions cut 3 bases from V and 2 bases from J, with 15 bases between. CDR3 size: 16 residues. CDR3 amino acids: CASSFSGRGYTDTQYF. CDR3 DNA: TGTGCCAGCAGTTTCTCGGGACGGGGGTACACAGATACGCAGTATTTT.

The rearrangement joins TRBV5-1 to TRBJ2-5; 8 positions match TRBD2. This CDR3 has 16 residues. CDR1 is SGHRS and CDR2 is YFSETQ in the germline V gene. V shed 0 bases, J shed 4 bases, and the junction held 8 bases outside the gene matches. CDR3 region: CASSLAAAGGRETQYF. The CDR3 nucleotides read TGCGCCAGCAGCTTGGCTGCGGCGGGGGGACGAGAGACCCAGTACTTC.

The CDR3, as DNA: TGTGCCAGCAACCTTGGGACTAGCGGGGGGGCCCTGGAGACCCAGTACTTC. This gives the protein CASNLGTSGGALETQYF. The chain has TRBV9 and TRBJ2-5, with 16 bases lining up with TRBD2. CDR3 size: 17 residues. J lost 5 bases, V lost 6 bases, and 10 bases had no gene match. Germline CDR1 and CDR2: SGDLS and YYNGEE. Looking up the rest from reference TRBV9 and TRBJ2-5 gives the full variable domain: DSGVTQTPKHLITATGQRVTLRCSPRSGDLSVYWYQQSLDQGLQFLIQYYNGEERAKGNILERFSAQQFPDLHSELNLSSLELGDSALYFCASNLGTSGGALETQYFGPGTRLLVL.